These 22 T cell receptor beta chains were sequenced from one sample in a study of CD8 T cells in ankylosing spondylitis. Broader study findings: A TCR beta motif made of under 10 highly homologous variants seemed typical of ankylosing spondylitis blood.

The antigens these receptors bind are not known. TCRdb itself ran the 5' RACE reads through MiXCR, one entry per CDR3 protein. The sample lists roughly 300,000 distinct CDR3 sequences; approximately 8% were seen once. The specimen sequenced was blood, either unsorted or a sorted T cell fraction (not recorded which). Every receptor here comes from a male donor with ankylosing spondylitis.

In its sample, this clonotype was seen a few times. V gene TRBV7-9 combines with J gene TRBJ2-7; D unclear. The CDR3 consists of 11 residues. Between the trimmed V and J ends, which lost 5 bases and 6 bases, there was a span of 8 bases. The germline gives CDR1 SEHNR, CDR2 FQNEAQ (reference sequence). Here the CDR3 reads CASSPLLEQYF. DNA of the CDR3: TGTGCCAGCAGCCCCCTCCTCGAGCAGTACTTC.

This clonotype was observed a few times. V gene TRBV7-9 combines with J gene TRBJ2-1; 8 bases align to TRBD1. With V trimmed by 5 bases and J by 6 bases, 6 bases remained unmatched. The CDR3 length is 14 residues. The germline V gene encodes CDR1 SEHNR and CDR2 FQNEAQ (reference sequence). For the CDR3, the DNA is TGTGCCAGCAGCCCCAGGGGGCAGGTCAATGAGCAGTTCTTC. Translated: CASSPRGQVNEQFF.

The chain is built from TRBV11-1 and TRBJ2-1, with D perhaps matching TRBD2 (5 bases). CDR1 and CDR2 (germline): SGHAT, FQDESV (reference sequence). Trimming removed 3 bases from V and 7 bases from J, with 25 bases in between. The CDR3 sequence is 18 residues long. The CDR3 DNA follows: TGTGCCAGCAGCTTGGTTATTGGTAGCGCCCTCACGGGGAATGAGCAGTTCTTC. It is translated as CASSLVIGSALTGNEQFF.

This clonotype was recorded a few times. The chain links TRBV5-6 to TRBJ2-5, with D hard to call. The germline gives CDR1 SGHDT, CDR2 YYEEEE. This CDR3 contains 18 residues. V dropped 0 bases and J dropped 3 bases, with 21 bases sitting between them. This chain's CDR3 is CASSLGKNLEAKEETQYF. The CDR3 DNA follows: TGTGCCAGCAGCTTGGGGAAAAACCTAGAGGCGAAAGAAGAGACCCAGTACTTC.

The table lists this clonotype with a few counts. The V and J genes are TRBV28 and TRBJ2-7; D possibly uses TRBD1 or TRBD2 (5 bases each). Trimming stripped 6 bases from V and 2 bases from J, with 20 bases between. This CDR3 region has 16 residues. The germline V gene encodes CDR1 MDHEN and CDR2 SYDVKM. Here the CDR3 reads CASRSLGRDGTYEQYF. CDR3 nucleotide sequence: TGTGCCAGCAGGTCGCTGGGCAGGGACGGGACCTACGAGCAGTACTTC.

This clonotype occurred a few times. Germline and junction disagree at one end, which may indicate a read error. The genes are TRBV7-2 and TRBJ2-1, with D hard to call. CDR1 and CDR2 from the germline V gene are SGHTA and FQGNSA. This CDR3 is built from 15 residues. CDR3 in amino acids: CASSLDQSSYNEEFF. The CDR3 bases are TGTGCCAGCAGCTTAGACCAGAGCTCCTACAATGAGGAGTTCTTC. Full variable domain (outside the CDR3, taken from reference TRBV7-2 and TRBJ2-1): GAGVSQSPSNKVTEKGKDVELRCDPISGHTALYWYRQSLGQGLEFLIYFQGNSAPDKSGLPSDRFSAERTGGSVSTLTIQRTQQEDSAVYLCASSLDQSSYNEEFFGPGTRLTVL.

In its sample, this clonotype was seen many times. The rearrangement links TRBV6-2 or TRBV6-3 to TRBJ2-7; D might be TRBD1 (6 bases). V lost 7 bases, J lost 3 bases, and 19 bases lay in between. Germline CDR1 reads MNHEY; CDR2 reads SVGEGT. This CDR3 comprises 15 residues. The CDR3 sequence: CASITSVRGIYEQYF. In nucleotides, the CDR3 is TGTGCCAGCATTACAAGCGTCAGGGGAATCTACGAGCAGTACTTC.

This clonotype was seen more than once but under ten times. The CDR3: CASSLSLVAGGREQYF. DNA of the CDR3: TGTGCCAGCAGCTTGTCGTTGGTAGCGGGAGGGCGTGAGCAGTACTTC. The chain employs TRBV7-9 and TRBJ2-7; TRBD2 matches at 11 bases. The germline CDR1 and CDR2 sequences are SEHNR and FQNEAQ (reference sequence). CDR3 length: 16 amino acids. V lost 3 bases, J lost 7 bases, and 11 bases stayed unmatched.

This chain links TRBV28 with TRBJ2-7; weak D call: TRBD2 (6 bases). CDR3 length: 15 amino acids. Between the trimmed V and J ends, which lost 6 bases and 0 bases, there was a span of 15 bases. Germline V gene data show CDR1 as MDHEN and CDR2 as SYDVKM. CDR3 residues: CASSRGGDSSYEQYF. The CDR3 coding sequence is TGTGCCAGCAGCCGAGGCGGGGATAGCTCCTACGAGCAGTACTTC.

This clonotype appeared a few times. The chain links TRBV28 to TRBJ2-5, with D tentatively TRBD2 (5 bases). Germline V gene lookup returns CDR1 MDHEN and CDR2 SYDVKM. The V end was cut by 2 bases, the J end by 8 bases, with 12 bases between. This CDR3 contains 13 residues. CDR3 sequence: CASSLVRAATQYF. The CDR3 region has the DNA TGTGCCAGCAGTTTAGTGAGGGCTGCAACCCAGTACTTC.

The chain recombines TRBV7-2 with TRBJ2-1; no firm D call. Germline V gene sequence: CDR1 SGHTA, CDR2 FQGNSA. The CDR3 consists of 13 residues. The V end was cut by 2 bases, the J end by 8 bases, with 10 bases between. Here the CDR3 DNA reads TGTGCCAGCAGCTTACCCTCGGTCGATGAGCAGTTCTTC. Amino acid sequence: CASSLPSVDEQFF. The full variable domain, completed using reference TRBV7-2 and TRBJ2-1, is GAGVSQSPSNKVTEKGKDVELRCDPISGHTALYWYRQSLGQGLEFLIYFQGNSAPDKSGLPSDRFSAERTGGSVSTLTIQRTQQEDSAVYLCASSLPSVDEQFFGPGTRLTVL.

V is TRBV7-3 and J is TRBJ2-5; tentative D call: TRBD2 (6 bases). With 0 bases removed from V and 10 bases from J, the gap between germline ends came to 12 bases. The CDR3 sequence is 13 residues long. Germline values: CDR1 SGHTA, CDR2 FQGTGA. The CDR3 loop reads CASSLTLAGGQYF. The CDR3, as DNA: TGTGCCAGCAGCTTAACCCTCGCCGGGGGCCAGTACTTC.

The chain is built from TRBV12-3 or TRBV12-4 and TRBJ1-1; no clear D gene. The CDR3 runs 12 residues. Trimming cost V 1 base and J 6 bases, with 6 bases left between them. The CDR3 DNA follows: TGTGCCAGCAGTTTAGTGAGGGCTGAAGCTTTCTTT. Its protein is CASSLVRAEAFF.

CDR3 sequence: CACQGQNNYGYTF. In DNA, the CDR3 is TGTGCCTGCCAGGGACAGAATAACTATGGCTACACCTTC. V usage is TRBV30 and J usage is TRBJ1-2; TRBD1 matches at 7 bases. Germline V CDR1 and CDR2: GTSNPN, SVGIG (reference sequence). The junction had 5 bases not matched to a gene; V was cut back by 6 bases and J by 1 base. The CDR3 has 13 amino acids.

This clonotype showed up many times. The genes are TRBV6-5 and TRBJ2-1; perhaps TRBD2 as D (6 bases). Germline lookup yields CDR1 MNHEY and CDR2 SVGAGI. The CDR3 consists of 15 residues. The V end was cut by 6 bases, the J end by 2 bases, with 14 bases between. CDR3 region: CASRPSASPYNEQFF. Here the CDR3 DNA reads TGTGCCAGCAGGCCTAGCGCCAGTCCCTACAATGAGCAGTTCTTC.

This clonotype was counted a few times. The CDR3 DNA is TGTGCCAGCAGCGGGATTTACACTGAAGCTTTCTTT. This gives the protein CASSGIYTEAFF. The chain is built from TRBV2 and TRBJ1-1; no reliable D call. The CDR3 consists of 12 residues. Germline values: CDR1 SNHLY, CDR2 FYNNEI. V was pared by 6 bases and J by 3 bases, with 8 bases between.

This clonotype was observed at least ten times. This chain joins TRBV5-1 and TRBJ2-7; 7 nucleotides line up with TRBD1. Germline V gives CDR1 SGHRS, CDR2 YFSETQ. V dropped 1 base and J dropped 5; count of bases not matched to a gene: 6. This CDR3 has 14 residues. CDR3 coding DNA: TGCGCCAGCAGCTTGCAATACAGGGGTAACGAGCAGTACTTC. Amino acids: CASSLQYRGNEQYF. Combining the CDR3 with reference TRBV5-1 and TRBJ2-7 gives the whole variable domain KAGVTQTPRYLIKTRGQQVTLSCSPISGHRSVSWYQQTPGQGLQFLFEYFSETQRNKGNFPGRFSGRQFSNSRSEMNVSTLELGDSALYLCASSLQYRGNEQYFGPGTRLTVT.

This clonotype was picked up a small number of times. This chain joins TRBV7-2 and TRBJ2-7; TRBD2 is a possible D gene (6 bases). The CDR3 contains 15 residues. V dropped 2 bases and J dropped 3 bases, with 14 bases sitting between them. Germline loops: CDR1 SGHTA, CDR2 FQGNSA. In DNA form, the CDR3 reads TGTGCCAGCAGCTTATCGACGGGAGAGGGCTACGAGCAGTACTTC. Protein: CASSLSTGEGYEQYF.

This sequence joins TRBV12-3 or TRBV12-4 and TRBJ2-2; a weak D match, TRBD2 (8 bases). This CDR3 has 16 amino acids. The ends were cut back, 7 bases at V and 0 bases at J, with 15 bases in the middle. As DNA, the CDR3 is TGTGCCAGCACCGGGAGGGGACAGCCGAACACCGGGGAGCTGTTTTTT. It is translated as CASTGRGQPNTGELFF.

This clonotype showed up just a few times. This chain uses TRBV7-9 with TRBJ2-7; D may be TRBD1 or TRBD2 (5 bases each). This CDR3 is 15 amino acids long. The V and J ends lost 5 bases and 4 bases respectively, with 18 bases between them. Germline V gene sequence: CDR1 SEHNR, CDR2 FQNEAQ (reference sequence). CDR3 nucleotides: TGTGCCAGCAGCCCAGAGGGGCTAGGTGGGTACGAGCAGTACTTC. Translating it yields CASSPEGLGGYEQYF.

This clonotype was recorded many times. The V call is TRBV25-1, the J call TRBJ1-2; 7 bases are a match to TRBD1. J gave up 4 bases and V 3 bases, and 2 bases lay outside the gene matches. The germline CDR1 and CDR2 sequences are MGHDK and SYGVNS. This CDR3 is 13 amino acids long. CDR3: CASSDRGTYGYTF. The DNA of the CDR3 is TGTGCCAGCAGTGACAGGGGGACCTATGGCTACACCTTC.

This sequence joins TRBV20-1 and TRBJ2-2; 13 nucleotides align to TRBD2. The V and J ends lost 0 bases and 5 bases, in that order; junction bases with no gene match: 3. The CDR3 extends over 16 amino acids. Looked up from germline, CDR1 is DFQATT and CDR2 is SNEGSKA (reference sequence). The CDR3 is CSAREGLAGVTGELFF. DNA for the CDR3: TGCAGTGCTAGAGAAGGACTAGCGGGAGTTACCGGGGAGCTGTTTTTT.